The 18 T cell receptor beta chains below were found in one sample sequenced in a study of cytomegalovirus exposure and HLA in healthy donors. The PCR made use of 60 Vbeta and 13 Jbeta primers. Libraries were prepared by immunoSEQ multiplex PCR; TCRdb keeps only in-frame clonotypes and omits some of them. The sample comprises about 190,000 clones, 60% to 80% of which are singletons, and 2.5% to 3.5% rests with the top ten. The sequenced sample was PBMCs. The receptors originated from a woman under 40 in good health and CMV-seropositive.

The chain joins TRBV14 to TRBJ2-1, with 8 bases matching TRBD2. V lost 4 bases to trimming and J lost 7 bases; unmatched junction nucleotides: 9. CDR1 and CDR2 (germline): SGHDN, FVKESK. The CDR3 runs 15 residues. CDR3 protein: CASSPFAGGGNEQFF. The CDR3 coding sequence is TGTGCCAGCAGCCCATTTGCGGGAGGAGGAAATGAGCAGTTCTTC.

The CDR3, as DNA: TGTGCCAGCAGCCGTTTCCGGGACAGGGGGCCACTCGGCTATGGCTACACCTTC. It codes for CASSRFRDRGPLGYGYTF. The chain uses TRBV14 and TRBJ1-2; 12 bases line up with TRBD1. Unmatched junction bases numbered 13, after V lost 4 bases and J lost 4 bases. The CDR3 runs 18 residues. Per the germline V gene, CDR1 is SGHDN and CDR2 is FVKESK.

Written as DNA, the CDR3 is TGCAGCGCCTCTCGACAGGGGGGGACCACTGAAGCTTTCTTT. Translation gives CSASRQGGTTEAFF. V and J are TRBV29-1 and TRBJ1-1, with 9 bases fitting TRBD1. This CDR3 contains 14 residues. V dropped 7 bases and J dropped 4; count of bases not matched to a gene: 10. Germline V gives CDR1 SQVTM, CDR2 ANQGSEA.

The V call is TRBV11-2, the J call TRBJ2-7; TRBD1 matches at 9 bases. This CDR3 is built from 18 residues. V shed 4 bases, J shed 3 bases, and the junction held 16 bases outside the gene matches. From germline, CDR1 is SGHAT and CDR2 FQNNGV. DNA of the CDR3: TGTGCCAGCAGCTCAAGAGGTCACAGGGGGCTTGGGGTCTACGAGCAGTACTTC. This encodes CASSSRGHRGLGVYEQYF.

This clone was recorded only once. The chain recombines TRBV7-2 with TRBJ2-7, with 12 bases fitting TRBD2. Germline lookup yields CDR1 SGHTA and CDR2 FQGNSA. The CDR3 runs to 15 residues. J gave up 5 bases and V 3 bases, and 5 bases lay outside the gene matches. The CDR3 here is CASSLTSGSHNEQYF. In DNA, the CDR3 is TGTGCCAGCAGCTTGACTAGCGGGAGTCACAACGAGCAGTACTTC.

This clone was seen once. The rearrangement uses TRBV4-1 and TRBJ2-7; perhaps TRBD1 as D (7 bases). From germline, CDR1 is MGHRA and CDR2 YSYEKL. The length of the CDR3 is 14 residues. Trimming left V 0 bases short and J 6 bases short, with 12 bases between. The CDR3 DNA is TGCGCCAGCAGCCAAGAGTCAGGGGGGATCGAGCAGTACTTC. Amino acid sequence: CASSQESGGIEQYF.

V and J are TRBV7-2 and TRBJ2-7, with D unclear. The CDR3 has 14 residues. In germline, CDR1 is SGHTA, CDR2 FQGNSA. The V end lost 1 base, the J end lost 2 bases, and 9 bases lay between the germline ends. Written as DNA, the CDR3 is TGTGCCAGCAGCTTAGTAAGGAGTACCTACGAGCAGTACTTC. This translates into CASSLVRSTYEQYF. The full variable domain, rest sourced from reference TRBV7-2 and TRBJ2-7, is GAGVSQSPSNKVTEKGKDVELRCDPISGHTALYWYRQSLGQGLEFLIYFQGNSAPDKSGLPSDRFSAERTGGSVSTLTIQRTQQEDSAVYLCASSLVRSTYEQYFGPGTRLTVT.

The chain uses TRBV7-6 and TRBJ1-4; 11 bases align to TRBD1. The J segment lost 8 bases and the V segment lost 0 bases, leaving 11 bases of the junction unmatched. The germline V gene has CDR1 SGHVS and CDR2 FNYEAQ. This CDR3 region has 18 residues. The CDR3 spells CASSLARTGGVFREKLFF. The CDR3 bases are TGTGCCAGCAGCTTAGCGAGGACAGGGGGCGTATTTAGGGAAAAACTGTTTTTT.

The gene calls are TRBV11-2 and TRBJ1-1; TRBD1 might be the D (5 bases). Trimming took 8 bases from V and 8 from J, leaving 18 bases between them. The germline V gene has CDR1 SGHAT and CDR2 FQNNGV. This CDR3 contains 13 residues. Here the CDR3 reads CASWNGGLTEAFF. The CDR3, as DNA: TGTGCCAGCTGGAACGGGGGTTTGACAGAAGCTTTCTTT.

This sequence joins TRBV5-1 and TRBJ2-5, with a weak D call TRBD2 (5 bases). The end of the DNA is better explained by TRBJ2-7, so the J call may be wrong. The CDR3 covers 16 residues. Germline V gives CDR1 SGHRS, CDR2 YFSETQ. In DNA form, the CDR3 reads TGCGCCAGCAGCCTGGCCATCGGGGTGAGCTCCTACGAGCAGTACTTC. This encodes CASSLAIGVSSYEQYF.

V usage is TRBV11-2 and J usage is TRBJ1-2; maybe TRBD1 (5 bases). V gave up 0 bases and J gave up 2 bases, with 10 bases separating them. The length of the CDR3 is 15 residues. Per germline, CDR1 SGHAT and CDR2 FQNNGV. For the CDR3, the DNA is TGTGCCAGCAGCTTAGATCACAGGCGGAACTATGGCTACACCTTC. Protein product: CASSLDHRRNYGYTF.

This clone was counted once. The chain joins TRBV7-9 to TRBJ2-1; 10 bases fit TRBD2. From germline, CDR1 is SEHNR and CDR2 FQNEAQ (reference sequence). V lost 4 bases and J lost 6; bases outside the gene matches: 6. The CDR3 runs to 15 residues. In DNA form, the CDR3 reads TGTGCCAGCAGCTCTAGCGGGAGTAAGTTCAATGAGCAGTTCTTC. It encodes CASSSSGSKFNEQFF.

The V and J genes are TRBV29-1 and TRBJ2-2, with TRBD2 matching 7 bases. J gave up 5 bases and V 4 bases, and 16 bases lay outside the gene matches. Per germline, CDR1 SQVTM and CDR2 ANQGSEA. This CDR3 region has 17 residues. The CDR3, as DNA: TGCAGCGTTGTCATGGGCTTTAGGGCGGGAGAAACCGGGGAGCTGTTTTTT. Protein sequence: CSVVMGFRAGETGELFF.

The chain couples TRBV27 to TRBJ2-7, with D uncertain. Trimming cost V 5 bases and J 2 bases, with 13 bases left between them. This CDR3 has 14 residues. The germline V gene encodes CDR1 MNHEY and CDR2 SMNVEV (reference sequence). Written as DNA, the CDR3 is TGTGCCAGCAGTCCCACCACTGTCGCCTACGAGCAGTACTTC. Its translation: CASSPTTVAYEQYF.

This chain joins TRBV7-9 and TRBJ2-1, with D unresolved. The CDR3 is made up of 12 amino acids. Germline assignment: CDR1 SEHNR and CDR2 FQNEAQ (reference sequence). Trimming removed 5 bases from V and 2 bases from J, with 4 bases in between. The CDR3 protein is CASSLAYNEQFF. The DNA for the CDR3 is TGTGCCAGCAGCCTTGCCTACAATGAGCAGTTCTTC.

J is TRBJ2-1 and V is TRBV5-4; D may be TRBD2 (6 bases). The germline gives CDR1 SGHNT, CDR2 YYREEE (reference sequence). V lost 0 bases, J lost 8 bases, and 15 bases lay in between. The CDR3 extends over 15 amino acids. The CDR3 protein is CASSLEGRDSDEQFF. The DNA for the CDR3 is TGTGCCAGCAGCTTGGAAGGGCGGGATTCAGATGAGCAGTTCTTC.

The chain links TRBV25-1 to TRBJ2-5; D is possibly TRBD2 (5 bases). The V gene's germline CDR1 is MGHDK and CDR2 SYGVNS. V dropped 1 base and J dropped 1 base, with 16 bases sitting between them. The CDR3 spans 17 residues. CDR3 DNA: TGTGCCAGCAGTGAATCCGGCATGAGCGGCTTCCAAGAGACCCAGTACTTC. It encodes CASSESGMSGFQETQYF.

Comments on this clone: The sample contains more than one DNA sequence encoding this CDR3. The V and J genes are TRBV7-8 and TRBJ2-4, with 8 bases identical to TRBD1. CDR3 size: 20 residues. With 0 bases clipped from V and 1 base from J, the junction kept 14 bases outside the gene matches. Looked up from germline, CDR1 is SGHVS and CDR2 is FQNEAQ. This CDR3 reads CASSLAARDRSMGAKNIQYF. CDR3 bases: TGTGCCAGCAGCTTAGCAGCGAGGGACAGGTCTATGGGGGCCAAAAACATTCAGTACTTC.